Included here is one TCR beta chain sequence, with context. CDR3 length equals 15 residues. The V end lost 0 bases, the J end lost 4 bases, and 9 bases lay between the germline ends. Germline V gene sequence: CDR1 MNHNY, CDR2 SVGAGI (reference sequence). The entry originates in a study of siplizumab effects on memory and regulatory T cells. Libraries were prepared by immunoSEQ multiplex PCR; TCRdb keeps only in-frame clonotypes and omits some of them. The data show fewer than 85,000 clones, around 93% seen once. The source is a human donor in good health. Sequencing used CD8+ T cells sorted from blood. The chain combines TRBV6-6 with TRBJ2-2; D not certain. Here the CDR3 DNA reads TGTGCCAGCAGTTACTCAGGTTTTAGCACCGGGGAGCTGTTTTTT. Translated: CASSYSGFSTGELFF.